The 16 T cell receptor beta chains below come from one sample, sequenced in a study of T-cell reconstitution after alpha-beta-depleted transplantation in children. A TCRbeta library incorporating unique molecular identifiers was prepared. Each CDR3 protein is one row after TCRdb ran MiXCR on the PCR reads. This sample has 500,000 to 750,000 distinct CDR3 sequences, with 10% to 15% found just once. Sequenced here: PBMCs, mostly from graft donor cells, sampled 360 days after TCRalphabeta/CD19-depleted stem cell transplant. The receptors derive from a male patient younger than 18 who had a stem cell transplant for acute myeloid leukemia, so the T cells may come from the graft donor.

This clonotype was observed a few times. CDR3 loop: CSVEKDRGSYEQYF. In DNA, the CDR3 is TGCAGCGTTGAAAAGGACAGGGGATCCTACGAGCAGTACTTC. The chain couples TRBV29-1 to TRBJ2-7; 9 bases align to TRBD1. V shed 2 bases and J 1 base; nucleotides not matched to a gene: 3. Looked up from germline, CDR1 is SQVTM and CDR2 is ANQGSEA. The CDR3 length is 14 residues.

This chain joins TRBV30 and TRBJ2-2; D remains ambiguous. V lost 2 bases to trimming and J lost 2 bases, with 12 bases between them. This CDR3 is built from 15 residues. CDR1 is GTSNPN, CDR2 SVGIG, per germline (reference sequence). CDR3 in amino acids: CAWSIYGFNTGELFF. The CDR3, as DNA: TGTGCCTGGAGTATATACGGGTTTAACACCGGGGAGCTGTTTTTT. Using reference TRBV30 and TRBJ2-2 for the parts outside the CDR3, the full variable domain is SQTIHQWPATLVQPVGSPLSLECTVEGTSNPNLYWYRQAAGRGLQLLFYSVGIGQISSEVPQNLSASRPQDRQFILSSKKLLLSDSGFYLCAWSIYGFNTGELFFGEGSRLTVL.

The V and J genes are TRBV6-5 and TRBJ1-6; 7 bases line up with TRBD1. The CDR3 sequence is 19 residues long. V dropped 4 bases and J dropped 0; count of bases not matched to a gene: 12. Germline values: CDR1 MNHEY, CDR2 SVGAGI. The DNA for the CDR3 is TGTGCCAGCAGTTTTAGTACAGGGGCAAAGAGCTCCTATAATTCACCCCTCCACTTT. Its protein is CASSFSTGAKSSYNSPLHF.

At least ten counts were recorded for this clonotype. The rearrangement joins TRBV5-1 to TRBJ2-2; weak D call: TRBD2 (7 bases). The CDR3 has 16 amino acids. The germline V and J ends were trimmed by 4 bases and 3 bases, with 16 bases remaining between them. Per the germline V gene, CDR1 is SGHRS and CDR2 is YFSETQ. The CDR3 here is CASSQKGGGYTGELFF. CDR3 in DNA: TGCGCCAGCAGCCAAAAAGGCGGGGGCTACACCGGGGAGCTGTTTTTT.

In its sample, this clonotype was seen many times. The chain employs TRBV28 and TRBJ2-3, with D maybe TRBD1 (6 bases). The V end lost 5 bases, the J end lost 0 bases, and 12 bases lay between the germline ends. This CDR3 has 15 residues. From germline, CDR1 is MDHEN and CDR2 SYDVKM. DNA for the CDR3: TGTGCCAGCAGTAGCCGAGGGGGAAGCACAGATACGCAGTATTTT. Protein product: CASSSRGGSTDTQYF.

This clonotype was counted ten times or more. This chain connects TRBV4-2 to TRBJ2-3; 7 nucleotides align to TRBD2. V lost 1 base to trimming and J lost 0 bases; unmatched junction nucleotides: 7. Germline values: CDR1 LGHNA, CDR2 YNFKEQ. This CDR3 spans 17 amino acids. The CDR3 sequence: CASSQVGSGASTDTQYF. CDR3 nucleotide sequence: TGTGCCAGCAGCCAAGTTGGCAGCGGGGCTAGCACAGATACGCAGTATTTT.

This clonotype was counted only a few times. V usage is TRBV29-1 and J usage is TRBJ2-3; D ambiguous. The CDR3 covers 13 residues. Germline assignment: CDR1 SQVTM and CDR2 ANQGSEA. Trimming left V 5 bases short and J 5 bases short, with 14 bases between. CDR3 sequence: CSVHLPSLDTQYF. The CDR3 nucleotides read TGCAGCGTTCACCTCCCCTCCTTAGATACGCAGTATTTT.

The rearrangement uses TRBV20-1 and TRBJ2-2; TRBD2 aligns across 8 bases. Per the germline V gene, CDR1 is DFQATT and CDR2 is SNEGSKA (reference sequence). V was clipped by 5 bases and J by 5 bases; unmatched bases: 7. The CDR3 length is 14 residues. CDR3 bases: TGCAGTGCTGCCTTGGGACTAGGTACCGGGGAGCTGTTTTTT. It translates to CSAALGLGTGELFF.

The V call is TRBV20-1, the J call TRBJ2-4, with 7 bases matching TRBD2. This CDR3 comprises 15 residues. With 5 bases clipped from V and 0 bases from J, the junction kept 7 bases outside the gene matches. Germline CDR1 and CDR2: DFQATT and SNEGSKA (reference sequence). CDR3: CSAPRLALAKNIQYF. The CDR3 DNA is TGCAGTGCTCCCCGACTAGCCTTAGCCAAAAACATTCAGTACTTC.

The genes are TRBV5-1 and TRBJ1-3; D gene unclear. Germline CDR1 and CDR2: SGHRS and YFSETQ. V was pared by 2 bases and J by 4 bases, with 13 bases between. This CDR3 region has 15 residues. The CDR3 DNA reads TGCGCCAGCAGCTTTGAAGGGCCGATCGGAAACACCATATATTTT. Protein sequence: CASSFEGPIGNTIYF.

The chain couples TRBV18 to TRBJ2-5; 8 bases agree with TRBD1. The CDR3 length is 13 residues. The germline CDR1 and CDR2 sequences are KGHSH and LQKENI. The V segment lost 6 bases and the J segment 3 bases; nucleotides outside the gene matches: 3. The CDR3 nucleotides read TGTGCCAGCTCCCGGACAGGGAAAGAGACCCAGTACTTC. The encoded protein is CASSRTGKETQYF. Full variable domain (outside the CDR3, taken from reference TRBV18 and TRBJ2-5): NAGVMQNPRHLVRRRGQEARLRCSPMKGHSHVYWYRQLPEEGLKFMVYLQKENIIDESGMPKERFSAEFPKEGPSILRIQQVVRGDSAAYFCASSRTGKETQYFGPGTRLLVL.

The chain is built from TRBV4-3 and TRBJ1-1, with D possibly matching TRBD1 (5 bases). This CDR3 region has 14 residues. Germline assignment: CDR1 LGHNA and CDR2 YSLEER. V shed 8 bases and J shed 6 bases, with 19 bases lying between them. The CDR3 sequence: CASRFRDGGSEAFF. The DNA for the CDR3 is TGCGCCAGCCGGTTCCGGGACGGCGGGTCTGAAGCTTTCTTT.

The sample holds a few counts of this clonotype. The J gene is TRBJ1-3, the V gene TRBV2; D not certain. The CDR3 has 16 amino acids. Germline V gene data show CDR1 as SNHLY and CDR2 as FYNNEI. V was trimmed by 3 bases and J by 0 bases, leaving 12 bases between them. The CDR3 nucleotides read TGTGCCAGCAGTGAGGATAGAACCCGCTCTGGAAACACCATATATTTT. Translated: CASSEDRTRSGNTIYF.

There are a few counts of this clonotype. This chain uses TRBV27 with TRBJ2-7, with D possibly being TRBD2 (6 bases). The CDR3 covers 16 residues. V was pared by 5 bases and J by 0 bases, with 17 bases between. Germline CDR1 reads MNHEY; CDR2 reads SMNVEV (reference sequence). The CDR3 loop is CASSLGVSGFSYEQYF. CDR3 in DNA: TGTGCCAGCAGTCTAGGAGTTAGCGGTTTCTCCTACGAGCAGTACTTC.

The rearrangement links TRBV5-1 to TRBJ1-4; D ambiguous. CDR3 length equals 14 residues. Looked up from germline, CDR1 is SGHRS and CDR2 is YFSETQ. The V end was cut by 5 bases, the J end by 5 bases, with 13 bases between. As DNA, the CDR3 is TGCGCCAGCAGTCGGGCAGGTTCAAATGAAAAACTGTTTTTT. This codes for CASSRAGSNEKLFF.

The chain links TRBV7-6 to TRBJ2-1; tentative D call: TRBD2 (5 bases). CDR1 SGHVS and CDR2 FNYEAQ come from the germline V gene. The CDR3 runs 17 residues. Trimming took 5 bases from V and 3 from J, leaving 20 bases between them. The CDR3 here is CASSGSIIARLYNEQFF. The DNA for the CDR3 is TGTGCCAGCAGCGGATCCATTATAGCGAGGCTCTACAATGAGCAGTTCTTC.